The 3 T cell receptor beta chains reported below all come from one sample, sequenced in a study of T cells after yellow fever vaccination (dated by TCRdb to the late 2010s). The treatment or condition label, as the study defines it: live attenuated yellow fever vaccine strain. Libraries came from 5' RACE. Sequencer: Illumina NovaSeq 6000. Through fastp at Q25 and MiXCR, TCRdb rebuilt clones from the public reads, retaining in-frame beta chains. Every distinct CDR3 protein forms one entry, paired with its most common genes and DNA. In all, the sample holds approximately 330,000 distinct CDR3 sequences, and 4.1% of those were seen once. 20% to 25% of the sample rests with the top ten. The sequencing here drew on PBMCs, taken 5 days after the yellow fever booster vaccination. The source of these receptors is a man aged 18 to 29 who received the YFV17D yellow fever vaccine.

This clonotype occurred a few times. V gene TRBV28 combines with J gene TRBJ1-1; 7 positions match TRBD1. V was clipped by 3 bases and J by 6 bases; unmatched bases: 10. Per the germline V gene, CDR1 is MDHEN and CDR2 is SYDVKM. The CDR3 is 15 residues long. The CDR3 sequence is CASSLPQTGVPEAFF. For the CDR3, the DNA is TGTGCCAGCAGTTTGCCCCAAACAGGGGTCCCTGAAGCTTTCTTT.

The rearrangement joins TRBV9 to TRBJ2-3, with a weak D call TRBD2 (7 bases). The V gene lost 4 bases and the J gene lost 4 bases, with 19 bases spanning the gap. This CDR3 comprises 16 residues. Looked up from germline, CDR1 is SGDLS and CDR2 is YYNGEE. The CDR3 DNA reads TGTGCCAGCAGCATGGACGGGGGGCCCTCCCCAGATACGCAGTATTTT. Translation gives CASSMDGGPSPDTQYF.

This clonotype turned up a few times. J is TRBJ2-1 and V is TRBV7-2, with D uncertain. This CDR3 comprises 13 residues. Germline V gene sequence: CDR1 SGHTA, CDR2 FQGNSA. V was shortened by 2 bases and J by 6 bases, with 8 bases between the two germline ends. The CDR3 protein is CASSLSFLNEQFF. The CDR3 region has the DNA TGTGCCAGCAGCTTATCTTTCCTCAATGAGCAGTTCTTC.